The clone carrying this TCR beta chain was observed a handful of times. Antigen unknown. This same CDR3 is encoded by further DNA sequences in the sample. This sample was included in a study of PD-1 blockade in classical Hodgkin lymphoma. Study-wide points: TCR diversity in CD4+, not CD8+, cells rose significantly by C4D1. Newly diagnosed and completely responding patients shared comparable baseline diversity.

The CDR3 contains 15 residues. V was pared by 0 bases and J by 1 base, with 2 bases of the junction left unmatched. The germline V gene has CDR1 SGHRS and CDR2 YFSETQ. Clones were read by immunoSEQ multiplex PCR, and TCRdb kept only the in-frame ones, dropping some. The sample has under 25,000 clones; approximately 68% are singletons. Time point noted: cycle 4 day 1 (C4D1), after six to seven weeks of nivolumab. No patient escaped relapse after autologous stem cell transplantation, and brentuximab vedotin exposure varied. Purification of CD4+ T cells from thawed PBMCs was performed via magnetic negative selection. Complete response, partial response or progressive disease made up the best responses.

The sequence came from a human donor with classical Hodgkin lymphoma. This chain uses TRBV5-1 with TRBJ2-7; 9 bases fit TRBD1. Sequences were derived from CD4+ T cells from blood, sampled before the fourth cycle of nivolumab. The CDR3 protein is CASSLVGTGSYEQYF. The CDR3 nucleotides read TGCGCCAGCAGCTTGGTTGGGACAGGGTCCTACGAGCAGTACTTC.